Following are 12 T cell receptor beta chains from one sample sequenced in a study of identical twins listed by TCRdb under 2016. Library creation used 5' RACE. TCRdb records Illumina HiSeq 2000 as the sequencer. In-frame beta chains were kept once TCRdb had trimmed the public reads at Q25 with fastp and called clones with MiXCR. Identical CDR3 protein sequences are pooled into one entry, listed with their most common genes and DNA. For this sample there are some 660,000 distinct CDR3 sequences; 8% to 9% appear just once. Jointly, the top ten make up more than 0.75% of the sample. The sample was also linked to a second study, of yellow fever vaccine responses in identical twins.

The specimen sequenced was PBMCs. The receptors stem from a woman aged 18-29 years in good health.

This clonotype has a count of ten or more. CDR3 loop: CSARLYRGLSTDTQYF. In nucleotides, the CDR3 is TGCAGTGCTAGACTATACAGGGGGCTAAGCACAGATACGCAGTATTTT. This sequence joins TRBV20-1 and TRBJ2-3; 9 nucleotides line up with TRBD1. The ends lost 2 bases at V and 0 bases at J; junction bases unmatched: 6. This CDR3 is built from 16 residues. Germline CDR1 is DFQATT and CDR2 is SNEGSKA (reference sequence).

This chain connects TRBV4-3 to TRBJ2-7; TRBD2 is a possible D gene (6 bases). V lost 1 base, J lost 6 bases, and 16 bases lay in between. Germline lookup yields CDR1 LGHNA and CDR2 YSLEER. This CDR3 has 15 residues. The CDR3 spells CASSQVPSDRSEQYF. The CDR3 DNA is TGCGCCAGCAGCCAAGTACCTAGCGATAGGAGCGAGCAGTACTTC.

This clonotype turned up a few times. The CDR3 sequence: CASWALSVNSNQPQHF. In nucleotides, the CDR3 is TGTGCCAGCTGGGCATTATCGGTGAATAGCAATCAGCCCCAGCATTTT. The V and J genes are TRBV27 and TRBJ1-5; D call uncertain. Between the trimmed V and J ends, which lost 8 bases and 0 bases, there was a span of 17 bases. From germline, CDR1 is MNHEY and CDR2 SMNVEV (reference sequence). This CDR3 is 16 amino acids long.

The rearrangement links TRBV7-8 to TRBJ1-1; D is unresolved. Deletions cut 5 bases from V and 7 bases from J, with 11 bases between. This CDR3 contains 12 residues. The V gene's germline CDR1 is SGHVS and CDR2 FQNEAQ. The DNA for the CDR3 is TGTGCCAGCAGCGTCGGGAACCTTGAAGCTTTCTTT. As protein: CASSVGNLEAFF.

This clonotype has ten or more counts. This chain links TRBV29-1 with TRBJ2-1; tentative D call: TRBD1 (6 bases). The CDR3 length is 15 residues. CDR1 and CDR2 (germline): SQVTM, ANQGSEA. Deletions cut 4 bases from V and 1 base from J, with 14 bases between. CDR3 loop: CSVVLQGRSYNEQFF. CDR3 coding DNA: TGCAGCGTTGTCTTACAGGGTAGATCCTACAATGAGCAGTTCTTC.

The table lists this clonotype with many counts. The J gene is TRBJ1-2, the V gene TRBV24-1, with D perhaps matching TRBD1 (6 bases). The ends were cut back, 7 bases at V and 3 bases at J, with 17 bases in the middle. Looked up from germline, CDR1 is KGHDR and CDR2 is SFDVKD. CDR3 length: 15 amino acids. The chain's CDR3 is CATSAGDYGDYGYTF. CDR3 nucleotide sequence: TGTGCCACCAGCGCAGGGGATTATGGAGACTATGGCTACACCTTC.

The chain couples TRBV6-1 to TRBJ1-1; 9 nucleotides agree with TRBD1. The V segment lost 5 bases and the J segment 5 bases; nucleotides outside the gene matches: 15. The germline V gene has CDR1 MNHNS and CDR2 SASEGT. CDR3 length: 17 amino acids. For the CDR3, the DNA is TGTGCCAGCAGTACGCCGACAGGGGGTCTAATTCATACTGAAGCTTTCTTT. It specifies CASSTPTGGLIHTEAFF.

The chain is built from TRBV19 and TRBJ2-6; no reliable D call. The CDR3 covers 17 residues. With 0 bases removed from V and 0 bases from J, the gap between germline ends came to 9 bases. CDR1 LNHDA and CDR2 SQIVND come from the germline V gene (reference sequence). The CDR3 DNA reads TGTGCCAGTAGTATAGACCGGTGGCTCTCTGGGGCCAACGTCCTGACTTTC. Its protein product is CASSIDRWLSGANVLTF.

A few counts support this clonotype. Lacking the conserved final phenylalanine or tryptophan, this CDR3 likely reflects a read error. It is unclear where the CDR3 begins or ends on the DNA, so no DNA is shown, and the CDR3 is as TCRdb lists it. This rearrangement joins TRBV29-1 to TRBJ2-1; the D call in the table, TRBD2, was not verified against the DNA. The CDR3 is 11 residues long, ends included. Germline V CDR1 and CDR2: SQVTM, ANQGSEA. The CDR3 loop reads CSVVFSGGFVL.

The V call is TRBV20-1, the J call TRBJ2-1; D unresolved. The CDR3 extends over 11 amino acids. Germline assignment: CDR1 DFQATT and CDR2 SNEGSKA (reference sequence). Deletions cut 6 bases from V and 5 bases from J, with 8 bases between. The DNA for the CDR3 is TGCAGTGCCGCGCCAAACAATGAGCAGTTCTTC. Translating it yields CSAAPNNEQFF.

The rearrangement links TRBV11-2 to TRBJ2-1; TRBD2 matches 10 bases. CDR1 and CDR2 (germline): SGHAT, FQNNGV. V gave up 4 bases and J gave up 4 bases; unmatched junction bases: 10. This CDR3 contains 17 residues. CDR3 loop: CASSWGAASGGYNEQFF. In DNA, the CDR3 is TGTGCCAGCAGCTGGGGGGCGGCTAGCGGGGGATACAATGAGCAGTTCTTC.

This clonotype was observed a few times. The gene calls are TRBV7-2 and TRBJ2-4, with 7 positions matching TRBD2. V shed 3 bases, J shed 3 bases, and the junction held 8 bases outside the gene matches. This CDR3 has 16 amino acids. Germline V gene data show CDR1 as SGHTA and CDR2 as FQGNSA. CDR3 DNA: TGTGCCAGCAGCTTCCGGGGGGAGGGAGGCAAAAACATTCAGTACTTC. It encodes CASSFRGEGGKNIQYF.